The present entry profiles one T cell receptor (beta chain) with its context. The sample comes from a study of cytomegalovirus exposure and HLA in healthy donors. About the research overall: Researchers found that roughly 81% of around 400 genotyped donors fell within the Caucasian-associated ancestry cluster.

The PCR used 60 Vbeta and 13 Jbeta primers. Clones were read by immunoSEQ multiplex PCR, and TCRdb kept only the in-frame ones, dropping some. The table lists 45,000 to 55,000 clones. The receptor comes from a male donor in good health and CMV-seropositive. The sample comprised PBMCs.

CDR3 sequence (DNA): TGTGCCAGTGCCGGGACTAGCGGTGAGACCCAGTACTTC. Residues: CASAGTSGETQYF. The rearrangement uses TRBV19 and TRBJ2-5; 11 nucleotides agree with TRBD2. The CDR3 spans 13 residues. V gave up 8 bases and J gave up 5 bases; unmatched junction bases: 4. Germline CDR1 and CDR2: LNHDA and SQIVND (reference sequence).